The rows below give T cell receptor beta chains drawn from one sample of a study of blood T cell repertoires in COVID-19. Using immunoSEQ multiplex PCR, the repertoire was profiled, and TCRdb retains in-frame clones only, with some absent. The sample lists around 300,000 clones, 65% to 90% seen once, with just over 7% in the top ten. Material: peripheral blood. The receptors were gathered from a human donor in a cohort sampled during active COVID-19. Both conserved end residues are part of each CDR3. D genes are given only for firm matches. Clone size is given for some rows only: seen once, a few or many times, or a class if the clone is expanded.

abundance: -; j_gene: TRBJ1-2; v_gene: TRBV11-2; d_gene: -; CDR3nt: TGTGCCAGCAGCTTAGAGGGTACAGGGACCTATGGCTACACCTTC; CDR3aa: CASSLEGTGTYGYTF
abundance: -; j_gene: TRBJ1-2; v_gene: TRBV6-2/TRBV6-3; d_gene: TRBD1; CDR3nt: TGTGCCAGCAGTCCCTACAGGGGGCTAGGGGATGGCTACACCTTC; CDR3aa: CASSPYRGLGDGYTF
abundance: once; j_gene: TRBJ1-1; v_gene: TRBV10-2; d_gene: -; CDR3nt: TGCGCCAGCAGTGACTCGACACCAATCACTGAAGCTTTCTTT; CDR3aa: CASSDSTPITEAFF
abundance: -; j_gene: TRBJ2-3; v_gene: TRBV27; d_gene: -; CDR3nt: TGTGCCAGCAGTTTTTCCCCTAACACAGATACGCAGTATTTT; CDR3aa: CASSFSPNTDTQYF
abundance: -; j_gene: TRBJ2-7; v_gene: TRBV6-2/TRBV6-3; d_gene: TRBD2; CDR3nt: TGTGCCAGCAGTTCGTATTCTAGCGGGGGGACGTACGAGCAGTACTTC; CDR3aa: CASSSYSSGGTYEQYF
abundance: -; j_gene: TRBJ1-1; v_gene: TRBV20-1; d_gene: -; CDR3nt: TGCAGTGCTTCTCAGGGACTTGAGTCTTTCTTT; CDR3aa: CSASQGLESFF
abundance: -; j_gene: TRBJ1-6; v_gene: TRBV6-5; d_gene: -; CDR3nt: TGTGCCAGCAGGTACCGGGATAGCTCCTATAATTCACCCCTCCACTTT; CDR3aa: CASRYRDSSYNSPLHF
abundance: -; j_gene: TRBJ2-7; v_gene: TRBV7-6; d_gene: TRBD1; CDR3nt: TGTGCCAGCAGCTTCCGAGGGACAGGGTTCTACGAGCAGTACTTC; CDR3aa: CASSFRGTGFYEQYF
abundance: few; j_gene: TRBJ2-1; v_gene: TRBV7-9; d_gene: TRBD2; CDR3nt: TGTGCCAGCAGCCCGTGGACTAGCGGTAATGAGCAGTTCTTC; CDR3aa: CASSPWTSGNEQFF
abundance: -; j_gene: TRBJ1-6; v_gene: TRBV3-1/TRBV3-2; d_gene: -; CDR3nt: TGTGCCAGCAGCCAAGAATGGGGAGATAACTATAATTCACCCCTCCACTTT; CDR3aa: CASSQEWGDNYNSPLHF
abundance: -; j_gene: TRBJ1-1; v_gene: TRBV30; d_gene: -; CDR3nt: TGTGCCTGGAGTGTAACCAGGACCAGGGAACGGAACACTGAAGCTTTCTTT; CDR3aa: CAWSVTRTRERNTEAFF
abundance: -; j_gene: TRBJ1-4; v_gene: TRBV7-6; d_gene: -; CDR3nt: TGTGCCAGCAGCCCTGGGCCGCAGGGCCCTTATGAGGTACTGTTTTTT; CDR3aa: CASSPGPQGPYEVLFF
abundance: -; j_gene: TRBJ2-1; v_gene: TRBV10-3; d_gene: -; CDR3nt: TGTGCCATCAGTGACCCGACTAGCTCCTACAATGAGCAGTTCTTC; CDR3aa: CAISDPTSSYNEQFF
abundance: -; j_gene: TRBJ1-2; v_gene: TRBV2; d_gene: TRBD1; CDR3nt: TGTGCCAGCAGTCAGGGACAGCGGGGCTACACCTTC; CDR3aa: CASSQGQRGYTF
abundance: -; j_gene: TRBJ2-7; v_gene: TRBV5-4; d_gene: -; CDR3nt: TGTGCCAGCAGCCAGGAAGGGGGGGCCTACGAGCAGTACTTC; CDR3aa: CASSQEGGAYEQYF
abundance: -; j_gene: TRBJ2-7; v_gene: TRBV12-3/TRBV12-4; d_gene: -; CDR3nt: TGTGCCAGCAGTCTGCACTTCTCCGGGCAGTACTTC; CDR3aa: CASSLHFSGQYF
abundance: -; j_gene: TRBJ2-7; v_gene: TRBV6-2/TRBV6-3; d_gene: TRBD1; CDR3nt: TGTGCCAGCAGTACTGGGGACAGGGGCTACTCGTACGAGCAGTACTTC; CDR3aa: CASSTGDRGYSYEQYF
abundance: -; j_gene: TRBJ2-2; v_gene: TRBV24-1; d_gene: TRBD1; CDR3nt: TGTGCCACCAGTGATTTGAGGCGGACAGGGGGCATCGGGGAGCTGTTTTTT; CDR3aa: CATSDLRRTGGIGELFF
abundance: -; j_gene: TRBJ2-1; v_gene: TRBV29-1; d_gene: -; CDR3nt: TGCAGCGTTGAGTGGGCCCACCACAATGAGCAGTTCTTC; CDR3aa: CSVEWAHHNEQFF
abundance: -; j_gene: TRBJ2-2; v_gene: TRBV29-1; d_gene: TRBD1; CDR3nt: TGCAGCGTTGAAGTGGGGACAGGGCTTATCGCCGGGGAGCTGTTTTTT; CDR3aa: CSVEVGTGLIAGELFF
abundance: -; j_gene: TRBJ2-1; v_gene: TRBV5-1; d_gene: TRBD2; CDR3nt: TGCGCCAGCAGCTTGGAACTAGCGGGGGCCAATGAGCAGTTCTTC; CDR3aa: CASSLELAGANEQFF
abundance: -; j_gene: TRBJ1-4; v_gene: TRBV7-9; d_gene: TRBD1; CDR3nt: TGTGCCAGCAGCCCCTCAGGGGGCGCGGAAAAACTGTTTTTT; CDR3aa: CASSPSGGAEKLFF
abundance: -; j_gene: TRBJ1-4; v_gene: TRBV30; d_gene: -; CDR3nt: TGTGCCTGCCACTCTCCCGAACTTAATCCTAATGAAAAACTGTTTTTT; CDR3aa: CACHSPELNPNEKLFF
abundance: -; j_gene: TRBJ2-7; v_gene: TRBV7-2; d_gene: -; CDR3nt: TGTGCCAGCAGCTTAGCTGGCCGAAGCTCCTACGAGCAGTACTTC; CDR3aa: CASSLAGRSSYEQYF
abundance: -; j_gene: TRBJ1-4; v_gene: TRBV28; d_gene: -; CDR3nt: TGTGCCAGCCAAACCGCGGCTAATGAAAAACTGTTTTTT; CDR3aa: CASQTAANEKLFF
abundance: -; j_gene: TRBJ2-2; v_gene: TRBV11-2; d_gene: -; CDR3nt: TGTGCCAGCCGAGTCGGATTAGCGGAGAACACCGGGGAGCTGTTTTTT; CDR3aa: CASRVGLAENTGELFF
abundance: few; j_gene: TRBJ2-3; v_gene: TRBV9; d_gene: -; CDR3nt: TGTGCCAGCAGCGTAATGCCTACCCGGGGAGATACGCAGTATTTT; CDR3aa: CASSVMPTRGDTQYF
abundance: -; j_gene: TRBJ2-7; v_gene: TRBV30; d_gene: -; CDR3nt: TGTGCCTGGAGTGAAGGGGCGGGAGAGCAGTACTTC; CDR3aa: CAWSEGAGEQYF
abundance: once; j_gene: TRBJ1-3; v_gene: TRBV9; d_gene: -; CDR3nt: TGTGCCAGCGGGACAACTCGCTCTGGAAACACCATATATTTT; CDR3aa: CASGTTRSGNTIYF
abundance: -; j_gene: TRBJ1-1; v_gene: TRBV18; d_gene: -; CDR3nt: TGTGCCAGCTCAACTTACAGGGTAGATACTGAAGCTTTCTTT; CDR3aa: CASSTYRVDTEAFF
abundance: -; j_gene: TRBJ2-7; v_gene: TRBV30; d_gene: TRBD1; CDR3nt: TGTGCCTGGAGGGGACAGCTATTCTACGAGCAGTACTTC; CDR3aa: CAWRGQLFYEQYF
abundance: -; j_gene: TRBJ2-5; v_gene: TRBV2; d_gene: TRBD1; CDR3nt: TGTGCCAGCATTGGATGGGCAGGGGGAGAGACCCAGTACTTC; CDR3aa: CASIGWAGGETQYF
abundance: -; j_gene: TRBJ1-3; v_gene: TRBV6-5; d_gene: TRBD1; CDR3nt: TGTGCCAGCAGTTCTACAGGGGGCTCTGGAAACACCATATATTTT; CDR3aa: CASSSTGGSGNTIYF
abundance: -; j_gene: TRBJ1-5; v_gene: TRBV5-1; d_gene: -; CDR3nt: TGCGCCAGCAGCTGGGCTCCGGATGGAAGGGGCGTGGAATATGGCAATCAGCCCCAGCATTTT; CDR3aa: CASSWAPDGRGVEYGNQPQHF
abundance: -; j_gene: TRBJ2-2; v_gene: TRBV19; d_gene: TRBD1; CDR3nt: TGTGCCAGTAGCCCCGGGACAGGGGATACCGGGGAGCTGTTTTTT; CDR3aa: CASSPGTGDTGELFF
abundance: -; j_gene: TRBJ1-1; v_gene: TRBV5-4; d_gene: -; CDR3nt: TGTGCCAGCAGCTCGGCCTATGGGGGGAAAGGCACTGAAGCTTTCTTT; CDR3aa: CASSSAYGGKGTEAFF
abundance: once; j_gene: TRBJ1-1; v_gene: TRBV3-1/TRBV3-2; d_gene: -; CDR3nt: TGTGCCGGCCTTGGCGGGACCCAGACGGAAGCTTTCTTT; CDR3aa: CAGLGGTQTEAFF
abundance: -; j_gene: TRBJ1-4; v_gene: TRBV18; d_gene: -; CDR3nt: TGTGCCAGCTCCCCTGGCGAAAAACTGTTTTTT; CDR3aa: CASSPGEKLFF
abundance: -; j_gene: TRBJ1-2; v_gene: TRBV6-5; d_gene: TRBD1; CDR3nt: TGTGCCAGCCGGGACAGGGGGCGCCGGGAGGGCTACACCTTC; CDR3aa: CASRDRGRREGYTF
abundance: -; j_gene: TRBJ1-5; v_gene: TRBV19; d_gene: -; CDR3nt: TGTGCCAGTACCCCAGGAGCCGGGAGGGATAGCAATCAGCCCCAGCATTTT; CDR3aa: CASTPGAGRDSNQPQHF
abundance: -; j_gene: TRBJ1-4; v_gene: TRBV5-6; d_gene: -; CDR3nt: TGTGCCAGCAGCTTCACCGGGTCTTTAGGTGAAAAACTGTTTTTT; CDR3aa: CASSFTGSLGEKLFF
abundance: -; j_gene: TRBJ2-7; v_gene: TRBV7-9; d_gene: TRBD2; CDR3nt: TGTGCCAGCAGCCCATCGTTAGCGGGGTACTACGAGCAGTACTTC; CDR3aa: CASSPSLAGYYEQYF
abundance: many; j_gene: TRBJ1-2; v_gene: TRBV24-1; d_gene: -; CDR3nt: TGTGCCACCAGTGACTCTCAGAATAACTATGGCTACACCTTC; CDR3aa: CATSDSQNNYGYTF
abundance: -; j_gene: TRBJ2-3; v_gene: TRBV2; d_gene: TRBD2; CDR3nt: TGTGCCAGCAGGCCGTCTAGCGGGGGGGTTGGTACGCAGTATTTT; CDR3aa: CASRPSSGGVGTQYF
abundance: once; j_gene: TRBJ2-7; v_gene: TRBV7-2; d_gene: TRBD2; CDR3nt: TGTGCCAGCAGCAGAGAGCGGGGGCTCTCCTACGAGCAGTACTTC; CDR3aa: CASSRERGLSYEQYF
abundance: -; j_gene: TRBJ1-1; v_gene: TRBV5-1; d_gene: -; CDR3nt: TGCGCCAGCAGCCAGGATTCACTGAAAGCTTTCTTT; CDR3aa: CASSQDSLKAFF
abundance: -; j_gene: TRBJ2-1; v_gene: TRBV5-4; d_gene: TRBD1; CDR3nt: TGTGCCAGCAGCTCCTTCGACAGGGGCAATGAGCAGTTCTTC; CDR3aa: CASSSFDRGNEQFF